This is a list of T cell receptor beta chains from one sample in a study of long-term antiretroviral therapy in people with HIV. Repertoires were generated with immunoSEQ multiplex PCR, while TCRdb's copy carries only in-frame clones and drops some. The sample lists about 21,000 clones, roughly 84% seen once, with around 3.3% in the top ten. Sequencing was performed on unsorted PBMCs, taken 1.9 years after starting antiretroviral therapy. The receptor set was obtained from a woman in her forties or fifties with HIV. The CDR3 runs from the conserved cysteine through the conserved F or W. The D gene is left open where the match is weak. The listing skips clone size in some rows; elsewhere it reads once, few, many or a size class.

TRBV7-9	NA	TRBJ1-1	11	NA	TGTGCCAGCCTACGGGACACTGAAGCTTTCTTT	CASLRDTEAFF
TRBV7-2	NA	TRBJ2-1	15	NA	TGTGCCAGCAGCTTAGCGGCGACTAGTACCAATGAGCAGTTCTTC	CASSLAATSTNEQFF
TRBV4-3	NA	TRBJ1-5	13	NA	TGCGCCAGCAGCCCCGGGGGTAGGCAGCCCCAGCATTTT	CASSPGGRQPQHF
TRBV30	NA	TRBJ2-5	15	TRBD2	TGTGCCTGGCGGACTAGCGGGGGATCGCGAGAGACCCAGTACTTC	CAWRTSGGSRETQYF
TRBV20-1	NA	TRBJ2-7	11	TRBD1	TGCAGTGCTCCCGAATCGACAGGGCCCTACTTC	CSAPESTGPYF
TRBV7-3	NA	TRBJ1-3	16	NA	TGTGCCAGCAGCTTATACTGGACACACTCTGGAAACACCATATATTTT	CASSLYWTHSGNTIYF
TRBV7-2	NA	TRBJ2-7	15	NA	TGTGCCAGCAGGTTCGAGTGGGGACCCTCCTCCTGGCAGTACTTC	CASRFEWGPSSWQYF
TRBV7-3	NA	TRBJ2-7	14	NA	TGTGCCAGCAGCCGAGCTCCGGGACGCGACGAGCAGTACTTC	CASSRAPGRDEQYF
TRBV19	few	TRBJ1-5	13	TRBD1	TGTGCCAGTATGGGACAGGGGGGACAGCCCCAGCATTTT	CASMGQGGQPQHF
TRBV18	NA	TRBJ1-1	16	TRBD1	TGTGCCAGCTCACCCCAACGGACAGGGGAGGGCACTGAAGCTTTCTTT	CASSPQRTGEGTEAFF
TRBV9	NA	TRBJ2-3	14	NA	TGTGCCAGCAGCGTAGATCTCATCACAGATACGCAGTATTTT	CASSVDLITDTQYF
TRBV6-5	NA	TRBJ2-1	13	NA	TGTGCCAGCAGAGGGGAATCCTACAATGAGCAGTTCTTC	CASRGESYNEQFF
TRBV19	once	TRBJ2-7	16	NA	TGTGCCAGTAGTATTGGGCCGGGCAGGGACTCCTACGAGCAGTACTTC	CASSIGPGRDSYEQYF
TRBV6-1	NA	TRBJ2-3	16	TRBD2	TGTGCCAGCAGTGAAAGGGTGCGGGGGGGATCAGATACGCAGTATTTT	CASSERVRGGSDTQYF
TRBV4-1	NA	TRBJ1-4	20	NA	TGCGCCAGCAGCGGCTCGGCTGGAGGGGGGTGGGGGGAAACTAATGAAAAACTGTTTTTT	CASSGSAGGGWGETNEKLFF
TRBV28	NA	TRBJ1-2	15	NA	TGTGCCAGCAGTTTATCAAAATGGATGGGGTATGGCTACACCTTC	CASSLSKWMGYGYTF
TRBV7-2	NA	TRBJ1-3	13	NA	TGTGCCAGCAGCCTCCAAAAGGGAAACACCATATATTTT	CASSLQKGNTIYF
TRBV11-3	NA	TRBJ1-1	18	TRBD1	TGTGCCAGCAGCTTAGCTGGGACAGGGGACGCGGGAAGCGACGAAGCTTTCTTT	CASSLAGTGDAGSDEAFF
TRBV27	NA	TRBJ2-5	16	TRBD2	TGTGCCAGCAAGGGACTAGCGGGGGGGTCCCAAGAGACCCAGTACTTC	CASKGLAGGSQETQYF
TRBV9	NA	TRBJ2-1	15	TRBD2	TGTGCCAGCAGCCCGCTAGCGGGGGGGCAGGATGAGCAGTTCTTC	CASSPLAGGQDEQFF
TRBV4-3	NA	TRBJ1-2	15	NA	TGCGCCAGCAGCCTAGAATACGGTGGGGGCTATGGCTACACCTTC	CASSLEYGGGYGYTF
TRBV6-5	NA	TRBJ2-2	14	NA	TGTGCCAGCAGTTCCGCAGTAGTCACCGGGGAGCTGTTTTTT	CASSSAVVTGELFF
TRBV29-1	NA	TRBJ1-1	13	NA	TGCAGCGTCCGGACAGCCGCTAACTCTGAAGCTTTCTTT	CSVRTAANSEAFF
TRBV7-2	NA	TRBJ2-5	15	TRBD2	TGTGCCAGCAGCTTAGCGGGGGGGGGCCAAGAGACCCAGTACTTC	CASSLAGGGQETQYF
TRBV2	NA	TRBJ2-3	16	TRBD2	TGTGCCAGCAGTGAGCGGGGGGGACTTATGGGGGATACGCAGTATTTT	CASSERGGLMGDTQYF
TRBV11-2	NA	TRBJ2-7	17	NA	TGTGCCAGCAGCTTAGATCGGTGGGGAGGGGGGGTCCACGAGCAGTACTTC	CASSLDRWGGGVHEQYF
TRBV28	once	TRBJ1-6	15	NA	TGTGCCAGCAGTTTACATGGCCGTAATAATTCACCCCTCCACTTT	CASSLHGRNNSPLHF
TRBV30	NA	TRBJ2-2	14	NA	TGTGCCTGGGGAACAGCGACCCACACCGGGGAGCTGTTTTTT	CAWGTATHTGELFF
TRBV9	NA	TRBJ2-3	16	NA	TGTGCCAGCAGCGTAGGGCGGGCGCAGGGCACAGATACGCAGTATTTT	CASSVGRAQGTDTQYF
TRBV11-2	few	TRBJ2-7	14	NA	TGTGCCAGCAGCTACGGGGGGCGCCCCTACGAGCAGTACTTC	CASSYGGRPYEQYF
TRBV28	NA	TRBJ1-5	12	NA	TGTGCCAGTGGAGATAGCAATCAGCCCCAGCATTTT	CASGDSNQPQHF
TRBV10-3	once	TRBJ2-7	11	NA	TGTGCCATCAGTGCGGAGGGTCAGCAGTACTTC	CAISAEGQQYF
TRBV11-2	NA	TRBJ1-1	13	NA	TGTGCCAGCAGCTTAGATGATAGGGGAGGTGCTTTCTTT	CASSLDDRGGAFF
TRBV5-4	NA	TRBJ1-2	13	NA	TGTGCCAGCAGCTTGGTAGGGGGCTATGGCTACACCTTC	CASSLVGGYGYTF
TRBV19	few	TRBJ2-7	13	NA	TGTGCCAGTAGTACAACAGTTTCCTACGAGCAGTACTTC	CASSTTVSYEQYF
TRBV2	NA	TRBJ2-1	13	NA	TGTGCCAGCAGTGATCGGCAGAACAATGAGCAGTTCTTC	CASSDRQNNEQFF
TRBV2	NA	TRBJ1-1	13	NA	TGTGCCAGCAGTGTAGGACTTAACACTGAAGCTTTCTTT	CASSVGLNTEAFF
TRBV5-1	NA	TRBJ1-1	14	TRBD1	TGCGCCAGCAGCTCGGGACAGGGGTGGAATGAAGCTTTCTTT	CASSSGQGWNEAFF
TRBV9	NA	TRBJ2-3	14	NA	TGTGCCAGCAGCGTAATCGTAGCGACAGATACGCAGTATTTT	CASSVIVATDTQYF
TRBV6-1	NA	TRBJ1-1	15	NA	TGTGCCAGCAGTCCTGAACCAGGCGGGGACACTGAAGCTTTCTTT	CASSPEPGGDTEAFF
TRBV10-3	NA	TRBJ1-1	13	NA	TGTGCCATCAGGGACACTGGAGGCACTGAAGCTTTCTTT	CAIRDTGGTEAFF
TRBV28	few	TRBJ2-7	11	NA	TGTGCCAGCAGTGGGGGTTACGAGCAGTACTTC	CASSGGYEQYF
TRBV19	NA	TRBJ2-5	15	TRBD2	TGTGCCAGTAGTATAGCGGGGGGGCCTCGAGAGACCCAGTACTTC	CASSIAGGPRETQYF
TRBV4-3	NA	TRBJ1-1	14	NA	TGCGCCAGCAGCCAAGGGCCAGCGAACACTGAAGCTTTCTTT	CASSQGPANTEAFF
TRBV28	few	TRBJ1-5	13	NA	TGTGCCAGCGGTCGGTCTAGCAATCAGCCCCAGCATTTT	CASGRSSNQPQHF
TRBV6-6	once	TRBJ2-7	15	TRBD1	TGTGCCAGCAGTTACTCTCCAGGGGGCGCGGGCGAGCAGTACTTC	CASSYSPGGAGEQYF
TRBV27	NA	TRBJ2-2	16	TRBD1	TGTGCCAGCAGTACGACAGGGGTCCCCCTTACCGGGGAGCTGTTTTTT	CASSTTGVPLTGELFF
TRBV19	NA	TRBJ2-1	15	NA	TGTGCCAGTTCTCTCGGGCCTAGCCGGAGCAATGAGCAGTTCTTC	CASSLGPSRSNEQFF
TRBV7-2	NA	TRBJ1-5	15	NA	TGTGCCAGCAGCCCGGGGATAGGGAGCAATCAGCCCCAGCATTTT	CASSPGIGSNQPQHF
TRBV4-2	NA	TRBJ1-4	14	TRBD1	TGTGCCAGCAGCCGAGACAGGGGGTATGAAAAACTGTTTTTT	CASSRDRGYEKLFF
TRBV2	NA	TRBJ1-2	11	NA	TGTGCCAGCAGGGTCAACTATGGCTACACCTTC	CASRVNYGYTF
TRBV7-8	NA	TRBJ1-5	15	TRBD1	TGTGCCAGCAGCTTAAAGGGGGGCAGGGGGCTACTCCAGCATTTT	CASSLKGGRGLLQHF
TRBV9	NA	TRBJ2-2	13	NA	TGTGCCAGCAGCGCCCAGGGACCCGGGGAGCTGTTTTTT	CASSAQGPGELFF